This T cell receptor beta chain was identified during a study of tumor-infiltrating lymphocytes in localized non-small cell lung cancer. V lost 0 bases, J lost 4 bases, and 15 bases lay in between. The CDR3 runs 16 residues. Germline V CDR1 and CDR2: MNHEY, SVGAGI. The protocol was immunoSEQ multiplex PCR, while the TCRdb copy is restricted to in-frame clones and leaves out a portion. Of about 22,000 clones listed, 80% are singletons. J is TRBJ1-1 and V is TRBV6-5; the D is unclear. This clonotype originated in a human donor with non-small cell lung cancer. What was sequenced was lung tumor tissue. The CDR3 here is CASSYSPTTSVTEAFF. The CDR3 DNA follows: TGTGCCAGCAGTTACTCCCCGACGACCTCTGTCACTGAAGCTTTCTTT.